The 23 T cell receptor beta chains below were found in one sample sequenced in a study of OX40 agonist ivuxolimab in advanced cancers. Clones were sequenced by immunoSEQ multiplex PCR, and TCRdb holds only the in-frame ones, with some missing. The profile shows about 88,000 clones, 70% to 90% of them singletons. The input for sequencing was CD4+ or CD8+ T cells sorted from blood, taken in a trial of the OX40 agonist ivuxolimab. The receptors originated from an adult with an advanced solid tumor such as melanoma, head and neck, liver or kidney cancer.

The count of this clone is one. This chain joins TRBV7-8 and TRBJ2-3; the D gene is possibly TRBD2 (6 bases). V lost 3 bases, J lost 0 bases, and 7 bases lay in between. The CDR3 has 14 residues. Germline V gene lookup returns CDR1 SGHVS and CDR2 FQNEAQ. CDR3 sequence reads: CASSFLASTDTQYF. CDR3 coding DNA: TGTGCCAGCAGCTTTCTAGCGAGCACAGATACGCAGTATTTT.

The rearrangement uses TRBV18 and TRBJ2-5; TRBD2 is a possible D gene (6 bases). The length of the CDR3 is 14 residues. Trimming took 6 bases from V and 8 from J, leaving 19 bases between them. The germline CDR1 and CDR2 sequences are KGHSH and LQKENI. CDR3 in DNA: TGTGCCAGCTCTCCCGGGACTCCCGAGGAAACCCAGTACTTC. This translates into CASSPGTPEETQYF. Together with reference TRBV18 and TRBJ2-5, the CDR3 gives the full variable domain: NAGVMQNPRHLVRRRGQEARLRCSPMKGHSHVYWYRQLPEEGLKFMVYLQKENIIDESGMPKERFSAEFPKEGPSILRIQQVVRGDSAAYFCASSPGTPEETQYFGPGTRLLVL.

This clone has only a few counts. This chain connects TRBV7-2 to TRBJ2-2, with 9 bases matching TRBD2. The germline CDR1 and CDR2 sequences are SGHTA and FQGNSA. V lost 2 bases and J lost 7; bases outside the gene matches: 5. The CDR3 consists of 15 residues. The CDR3 is CASSLKAGGIGELFF. The CDR3 DNA reads as TGTGCCAGCAGCTTAAAAGCGGGAGGTATCGGGGAGCTGTTTTTT.

This rearrangement joins TRBV19 to TRBJ2-3, with D perhaps TRBD2 (5 bases). Germline loops: CDR1 LNHDA, CDR2 SQIVND (reference sequence). Trimming cost V 5 bases and J 8 bases, with 17 bases left between them. The length of the CDR3 is 14 residues. The chain's CDR3 is CASSPSSAGGTQYF. The CDR3, as DNA: TGTGCCAGTAGTCCCAGTTCCGCAGGAGGTACGCAGTATTTT.

This chain uses TRBV27 with TRBJ2-1; D uncertain. The CDR3 extends over 15 amino acids. The ends were cut back, 2 bases at V and 0 bases at J, with 8 bases in the middle. CDR1 is MNHEY and CDR2 is SMNVEV in the germline V gene (reference sequence). The CDR3 DNA reads as TGTGCCAGCAGTTTAACAAGGAGCTCCTACAATGAGCAGTTCTTC. This codes for CASSLTRSSYNEQFF.

This clone was seen just once. The chain carries TRBV7-8 and TRBJ2-5, with D possibly being TRBD1 (6 bases). This CDR3 is built from 13 residues. CDR1 and CDR2 (germline): SGHVS, FQNEAQ. Trimming took off 1 base at V and 5 bases at J, with 8 bases between the two ends. The CDR3 region is CASSLDRDETQYF. The CDR3 region has the DNA TGTGCCAGCAGCTTAGACAGGGACGAGACCCAGTACTTC.

The J gene is TRBJ2-7, the V gene TRBV5-1, with D unresolved. Per the germline V gene, CDR1 is SGHRS and CDR2 is YFSETQ. V dropped 4 bases and J dropped 6 bases, with 14 bases sitting between them. The CDR3 consists of 13 residues. The CDR3 loop reads CASSRLDTLEQYF. DNA of the CDR3: TGCGCCAGCAGCAGACTCGACACTCTCGAGCAGTACTTC.

The chain is built from TRBV2 and TRBJ2-1; perhaps TRBD2 as D (6 bases). The CDR3 contains 17 residues. In germline, CDR1 is SNHLY, CDR2 FYNNEI. V lost 5 bases and J 0 bases, leaving 17 bases between the germline ends. CDR3 amino acids: CASSRLVAEPSYNEQFF. CDR3 sequence (DNA): TGTGCCAGCAGTCGCCTGGTAGCGGAACCCTCCTACAATGAGCAGTTCTTC.

This rearrangement joins TRBV30 to TRBJ1-4; no firm D call. This CDR3 has 10 amino acids. V was pared by 3 bases and J by 8 bases, with 4 bases between. Germline CDR1 and CDR2: GTSNPN and SVGIG (reference sequence). The CDR3 loop is CAWRLEKLFF. For the CDR3, the DNA is TGTGCCTGGAGATTGGAAAAACTGTTTTTT. Full variable domain (outside the CDR3, taken from reference TRBV30 and TRBJ1-4): SQTIHQWPATLVQPVGSPLSLECTVEGTSNPNLYWYRQAAGRGLQLLFYSVGIGQISSEVPQNLSASRPQDRQFILSSKKLLLSDSGFYLCAWRLEKLFFGSGTQLSVL.

This rearrangement joins TRBV19 to TRBJ2-2; no clear D. Germline lookup yields CDR1 LNHDA and CDR2 SQIVND (reference sequence). CDR3 length: 15 amino acids. V was shortened by 2 bases and J by 0 bases, with 7 bases between the two germline ends. The CDR3 reads CASSIWPANTGELFF. In DNA, the CDR3 is TGTGCCAGTAGTATATGGCCTGCGAACACCGGGGAGCTGTTTTTT.

The chain is built from TRBV5-1 and TRBJ2-5; D unclear. The CDR3 has 15 residues. Trimming removed 2 bases from V and 0 bases from J, with 11 bases in between. Germline CDR1 SGHRS, CDR2 YFSETQ. The CDR3, as DNA: TGCGCCAGCAGCTTTTCGACCGGTAACCAAGAGACCCAGTACTTC. This gives the protein CASSFSTGNQETQYF. The whole variable domain, remainder taken from reference TRBV5-1 and TRBJ2-5, is KAGVTQTPRYLIKTRGQQVTLSCSPISGHRSVSWYQQTPGQGLQFLFEYFSETQRNKGNFPGRFSGRQFSNSRSEMNVSTLELGDSALYLCASSFSTGNQETQYFGPGTRLLVL.

CDR3 loop: CATDTGLSTDTQYF. The CDR3 coding sequence is TGTGCCACAGACACAGGGCTAAGCACAGATACGCAGTATTTT. V and J are TRBV2 and TRBJ2-3; tentatively, D is TRBD1 (6 bases). The CDR3 sequence is 14 residues long. Trimming stripped 10 bases from V and 0 bases from J, with 14 bases between. Germline V gene lookup returns CDR1 SNHLY and CDR2 FYNNEI.

V usage is TRBV7-3 and J usage is TRBJ2-1; tentatively, D is TRBD1 or TRBD2 (6 bases each). Germline V gene sequence: CDR1 SGHTA, CDR2 FQGTGA. Between the trimmed V and J ends, which lost 2 bases and 9 bases, there was a span of 14 bases. This CDR3 is 14 amino acids long. The DNA of the CDR3 is TGTGCCAGCAGCTTAGGGGGGCGCGGATCTGAGCAGTTCTTC. Translating gives CASSLGGRGSEQFF.

This chain uses TRBV9 with TRBJ1-3; unclear D gene. The CDR3 length is 11 residues. Germline CDR1 and CDR2: SGDLS and YYNGEE. V lost 4 bases and J lost 8, with 7 bases in between. The CDR3 coding sequence is TGTGCCAGCAGCCCCGGAGACACCATATATTTT. Translation gives CASSPGDTIYF.

The chain employs TRBV28 and TRBJ2-5; the match to TRBD2 covers 14 bases. The V segment lost 6 bases and the J segment 6 bases; nucleotides outside the gene matches: 6. The germline CDR1 and CDR2 sequences are MDHEN and SYDVKM. CDR3 length: 15 residues. The DNA of the CDR3 is TGTGCCAGCAGGTGGACTAGCGGGAGGTCGAAGACCCAGTACTTC. As protein: CASRWTSGRSKTQYF. Based on the CDR3 plus reference TRBV28 and TRBJ2-5, the full variable domain is DVKVTQSSRYLVKRTGEKVFLECVQDMDHENMFWYRQDPGLGLRLIYFSYDVKMKEKGDIPEGYSVSREKKERFSLILESASTNQTSMYLCASRWTSGRSKTQYFGPGTRLLVL.

The rearrangement links TRBV5-6 to TRBJ2-1; the D is unclear. The CDR3 length is 14 residues. Germline V lookup: CDR1 SGHDT, CDR2 YYEEEE. The germline V and J ends were trimmed by 0 bases and 7 bases, with 11 bases remaining between them. CDR3 sequence (DNA): TGTGCCAGCAGCTTGGGGGGATTTAGAAATGAGCAGTTCTTC. Translated: CASSLGGFRNEQFF.

V is TRBV4-1 and J is TRBJ2-1; TRBD2 might be the D (6 bases). CDR1 is MGHRA and CDR2 is YSYEKL in the germline V gene. The V end lost 6 bases, the J end lost 9 bases, and 18 bases lay between the germline ends. The CDR3 is 14 amino acids. The CDR3 reads CASSPGTGSFEQFF. The CDR3 nucleotides are TGCGCCAGCAGTCCCGGGACTGGTTCATTTGAGCAGTTCTTC.

CDR3 sequence: CASSIFYSNQPQHF. CDR3 DNA: TGTGCCAGTAGTATATTTTATAGCAATCAGCCCCAGCATTTT. The chain employs TRBV19 and TRBJ1-5; the D is unclear. Trimming removed 2 bases at V and 0 bases at J, with 5 bases between. Germline V gene lookup returns CDR1 LNHDA and CDR2 SQIVND (reference sequence). The CDR3 sequence is 14 residues long.

The chain joins TRBV7-8 to TRBJ2-7; D not resolved. The CDR3 has 14 amino acids. V was cut by 4 bases and J by 9 bases, with 19 bases left in between. Germline CDR1 SGHVS, CDR2 FQNEAQ. The chain's CDR3 is CASSSRRLVLGQYF. CDR3 DNA: TGTGCCAGCAGCTCCCGGAGACTTGTACTTGGGCAGTACTTC.

The V call is TRBV5-1, the J call TRBJ2-5; D ambiguous. The DNA end favors TRBJ2-7, so the J call may be wrong. CDR3 length: 13 amino acids. Germline CDR1 SGHRS, CDR2 YFSETQ. The CDR3 DNA sequence: TGCGCCAGCAGCTTGGAGGCAGATAACGAGCAGTACTTC. Protein product: CASSLEADNEQYF.

CDR3 in DNA: TGTGCCAGTGCGCGAACTAGCACCTACAATGAGCAGTTCTTC. This encodes CASARTSTYNEQFF. This chain uses TRBV19 with TRBJ2-1; TRBD2 is a possible D gene (6 bases). Per the germline V gene, CDR1 is LNHDA and CDR2 is SQIVND (reference sequence). The V end was cut by 8 bases, the J end by 2 bases, with 13 bases between. This CDR3 is 14 amino acids long.

This clone showed up just once. The chain combines TRBV11-2 with TRBJ2-2, with 8 bases fitting TRBD1. From germline, CDR1 is SGHAT and CDR2 FQNNGV. Trimming cost V 7 bases and J 5 bases; bases outside gene matches: 15. CDR3 size: 17 residues. The CDR3, as DNA: TGTGCCAGCATCACGTCGGGCCAGGGGGCGCCGACCGGGGAGCTGTTTTTT. Translated: CASITSGQGAPTGELFF.

V is TRBV15 and J is TRBJ1-3; perhaps TRBD1 as D (6 bases). This CDR3 spans 14 amino acids. Germline CDR1 and CDR2: LNHNV and YYDKDF (reference sequence). Trimming left V 1 base short and J 9 bases short, with 13 bases between. The CDR3 loop is CATSRGTVLGTIYF. Written as DNA, the CDR3 is TGTGCCACCAGCAGAGGGACAGTTCTTGGCACCATATATTTT.